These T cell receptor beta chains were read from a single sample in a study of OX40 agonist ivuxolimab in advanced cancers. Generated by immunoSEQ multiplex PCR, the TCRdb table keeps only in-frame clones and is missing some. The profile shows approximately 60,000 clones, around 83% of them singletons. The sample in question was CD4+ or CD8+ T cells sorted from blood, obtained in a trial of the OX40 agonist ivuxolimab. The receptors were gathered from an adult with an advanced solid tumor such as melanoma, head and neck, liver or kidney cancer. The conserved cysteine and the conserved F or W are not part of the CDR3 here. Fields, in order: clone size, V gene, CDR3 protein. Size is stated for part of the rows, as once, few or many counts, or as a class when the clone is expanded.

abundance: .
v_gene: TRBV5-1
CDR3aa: ASSLEAGSYNEQF

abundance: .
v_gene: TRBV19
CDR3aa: ASSRQRNYGYT

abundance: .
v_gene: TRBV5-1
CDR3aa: ASSLGASLGSAQY

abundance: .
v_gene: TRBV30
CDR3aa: AWSLWTGGYTEAF

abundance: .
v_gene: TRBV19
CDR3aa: ASSETGVGKNIQY

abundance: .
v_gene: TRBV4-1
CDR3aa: ASSHLDSYEQY

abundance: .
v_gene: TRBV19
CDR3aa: ASKIGSQGAYDPGYT

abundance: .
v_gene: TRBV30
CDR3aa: AWDRRRASETQY

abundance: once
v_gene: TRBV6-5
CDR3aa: ASSSQEGFYGYT

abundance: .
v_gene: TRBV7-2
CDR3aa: ASSLNFAARGGNIQY

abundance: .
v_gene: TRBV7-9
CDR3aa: ASSAGGSGSSYNEQF

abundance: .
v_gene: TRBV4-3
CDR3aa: ASSQGTSGRFYEQY

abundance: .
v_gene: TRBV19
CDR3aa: ASSRDSSYNEQF

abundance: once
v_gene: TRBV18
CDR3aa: ASSLGTVHNEQF

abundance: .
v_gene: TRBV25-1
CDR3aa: ASTRESYNEQF

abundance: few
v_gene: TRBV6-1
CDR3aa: ASSAAGGPDTQY

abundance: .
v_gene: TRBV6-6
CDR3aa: ASSISYPSTDTQY

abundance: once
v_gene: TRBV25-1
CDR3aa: ASSEYQEGTEAF

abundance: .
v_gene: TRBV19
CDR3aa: ASSTGRWADNEQF

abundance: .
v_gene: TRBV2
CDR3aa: ASSDPRDREPYEQY

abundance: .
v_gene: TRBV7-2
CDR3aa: ASSLYGGTSYEQY

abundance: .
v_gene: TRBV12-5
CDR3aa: ASGLGGQGGSTFTDTQY

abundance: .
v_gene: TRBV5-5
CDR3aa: ASSWGLAGAGANVLT

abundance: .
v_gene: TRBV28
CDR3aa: ASSFYGGTSNQPQH

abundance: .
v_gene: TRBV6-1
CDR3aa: ASSEAGGQYYEQY

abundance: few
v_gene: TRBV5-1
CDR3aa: ASSFERVSEAF

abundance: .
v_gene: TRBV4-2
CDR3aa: ASSQDLVGGTPYNEQF

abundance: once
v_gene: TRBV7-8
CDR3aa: ASSVMGQGAGNQPQH

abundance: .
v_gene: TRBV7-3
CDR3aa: ASSSQPNTEAF

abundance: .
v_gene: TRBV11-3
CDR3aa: ASSLGQGANYGYT

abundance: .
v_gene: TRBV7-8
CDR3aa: ATSGVNTGELF

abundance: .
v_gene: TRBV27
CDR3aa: ASRIGFDTEAF

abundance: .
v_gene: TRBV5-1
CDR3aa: ASSPLGYSNQPQH

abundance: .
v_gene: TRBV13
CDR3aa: ASSSREGYLNEQF

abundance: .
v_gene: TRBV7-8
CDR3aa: ASSSDGGTGAAF

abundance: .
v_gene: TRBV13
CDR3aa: ASSGSQGETQY